This T cell receptor (beta chain) was obtained from a study of molecular identifiers for immune sequencing clone quantification (dated by TCRdb to 2016 to 2019). Background on the whole study: For a replicate experiment, RNA from 20,000 or 100,000 naive CD8 T cells was divided into five aliquots, and four of the five aliquots were sequenced. The study was a methods study using CD8 T cells to benchmark molecular-identifier clustering-based TCR repertoire sequencing (MIDCIRS) and TCR RNA copy counting.

Libraries of naive CD8 T cells were built from anywhere between about 19,000 and 1,100,000 sorted cells, with 10%, 30% or 50% of the purified RNA used. On a BD FACSAria II, naive CD8 T cells were FACS-sorted as CD8+CD4-CCR7+CD45RA+ and collected into RLT Plus buffer. Ten to eleven TCR copies' worth of Jurkat RNA were spiked into about 20,000-1,100,000 naive CD8 T cell samples to test detection sensitivity. CD8 T cells were enriched using RosetteSep CD8+ T Cell Enrichment Cocktail and Ficoll-Paque, and the enriched cells then underwent ACK red cell lysis. The library was prepared using PCR. The reads were generated on an Illumina HiSeq 4000. Bulk TCR libraries were prepared as previously described, using TCR primers listed in Table S5. Total RNA was purified with the Qiagen AllPrep DNA/RNA kit. Before analysis, reads from multiple sequencing runs of the same library were pooled. The published analysis was carried out like this. Reads were retained only if their TCR constant sequence matched exactly, and those retained reads were trimmed to 150 nt and grouped according to their 12-nt molecular barcodes. Within each barcode group, reads were sub-clustered at a 15% Levenshtein threshold, and quality-weighted consensus sequences were built per RNA molecule. Non-functional sequences were removed, as were lower-count sequences one edit away from another. Based on fitting two negative binomial distributions, any barcode sub-cluster with under 20% of the maximum read count was discarded. The public reads were quality trimmed at Q25 with fastp and then assembled into clones with MiXCR by TCRdb, keeping productive beta chains. Rows merge per CDR3 protein into single entries with the most common DNA and genes. In this record, the V and J calls reflect TCRdb's handling and not the investigators' own analysis. Recorded for this sample are about 640,000 distinct CDR3 sequences; about 20% of them occurred a single time. Roughly 0.83% of the sample is taken by the ten largest.

Note on this clonotype: Its antigen remains undetermined. Base qualities are not recorded, but no much larger clone differs from it by a single base.

The investigation overall reported the following: When barcode sub-clustering was not used, chimeric consensus sequences inflated TCR diversity, with chimeras reaching as high as 47%. The sizes of highly expanded clones could end up underestimated when identical TCR molecules share a barcode. Modeling gave 3 to 3.5 recovered TCR RNA copies per cell versus about 10 by digital PCR, implying around 31% capture efficiency. In CMV-specific effector cells, clones with more than 20 RNA copies contained over 99% of molecules, whereas in naive cells such clones contained under 1% of molecules. Naive libraries contained spiked-in Jurkat TCR RNA (around eleven copies' worth), which is not part of the donor repertoire. Spiked-in Jurkat TCR RNA equivalent to a single cell was reported to be detectable even among approximately 1 million naive CD8 T cells.

The sample consisted of naive CD8+ T cells from blood, with Jurkat cell RNA spiked in. The cell subset or site label, as the study defines it: FACS-sorted CD8+CD4-CCR7+CD45RA+ naive T cells. This TCR derives from a human donor in good health. Some libraries in this study had Jurkat cell RNA spiked in.

The CDR3 region reads CASKGQDPLSNQPQHF. The DNA is TGTGCCAGTAAAGGACAGGACCCACTTAGCAATCAGCCCCAGCATTTT. This receptor chain uses TRBV19 and TRBJ1-5; TRBD1 matches 7 bases in the middle. CDR1 LNHDA and CDR2 SQIVND are derived from the germline V gene (reference sequence). The CDR3 goes from the cysteine to the phenylalanine over 16 residues. The kept DNA is CDR3 alone, 48 bases in frame from the first base. Clipping removes 7 bases from V and 0 bases from J, with 9 as the unmatched junction base count. The CDR3 plus the reference TRBV19 and TRBJ1-5 genes for the other parts give the full variable domain: DGGITQSPKYLFRKEGQNVTLSCEQNLNHDAMYWYRQDPGQGLRLIYYSQIVNDFQKGDIAEGYSVSREKKESFPLTVTSAQKNPTAFYLCASKGQDPLSNQPQHFGDGTRLSIL.